Sequencing of this T cell receptor beta chain was carried out in a study of cytomegalovirus exposure and HLA in healthy donors. Overall study results and limits: Specificity of a few CMV-associated chains for CMV antigens was verified in vitro.

Produced via immunoSEQ multiplex PCR; TCRdb's table is partial and in-frame only. The repertoire holds about 150,000 clones, 70% to 90% seen once, with 20% to 25% in the top ten. Notes on this clone: Its antigen remains unknown. Other nucleotide sequences in the sample specify the same CDR3.

The donors were members of the approximately 120-subject validation cohort (separate from the approximately 670-subject first cohort). Germline CDR1 and CDR2: SGDLS and YYNGEE. V was trimmed by 2 bases and J by 4 bases, leaving 9 bases between them. CDR3 length: 13 residues. What was sequenced was PBMCs. This chain uses TRBV9 with TRBJ1-1; D perhaps matches TRBD1 (5 bases). This sequence was found in a man in his late teens or twenties in good health and CMV-seropositive. The DNA of the CDR3 is TGTGCCAGCAGCGTGGGAGGGGCCACTGAAGCTTTCTTT. Protein: CASSVGGATEAFF.